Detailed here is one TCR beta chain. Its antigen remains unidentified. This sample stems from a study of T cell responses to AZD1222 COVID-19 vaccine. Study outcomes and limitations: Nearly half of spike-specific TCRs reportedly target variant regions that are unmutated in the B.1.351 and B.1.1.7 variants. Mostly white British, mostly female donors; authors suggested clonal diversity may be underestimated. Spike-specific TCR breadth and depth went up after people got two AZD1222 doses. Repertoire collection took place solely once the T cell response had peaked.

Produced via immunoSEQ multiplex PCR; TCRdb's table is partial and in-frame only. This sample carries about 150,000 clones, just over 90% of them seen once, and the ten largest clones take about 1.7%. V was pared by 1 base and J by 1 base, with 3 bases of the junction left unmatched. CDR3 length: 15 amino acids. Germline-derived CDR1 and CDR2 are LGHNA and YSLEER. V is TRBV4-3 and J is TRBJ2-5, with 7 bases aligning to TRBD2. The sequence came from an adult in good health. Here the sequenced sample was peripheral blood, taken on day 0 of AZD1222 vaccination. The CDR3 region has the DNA TGCGCCAGCAGCCAAGCCGGGACTACCCAAGAGACCCAGTACTTC. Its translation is CASSQAGTTQETQYF.